This TCR beta chain was found in a study of tumor-infiltrating lymphocytes in primary liver carcinoma. Study-wide background: Lesions, classed as T1-T3 N0M0, spanned about 4 to 11 cm across.

The V gene's germline CDR1 is SGHNT and CDR2 YENEEA. The CDR3 covers 15 residues. RNA isolated from unsorted whole blood supplied the blood RNA, with germline DNA also extracted. The authors made TCR beta cDNA from 500 ng total RNA with a constant-region primer. Sequencing libraries for TCR beta derived from three nested multiplex PCR rounds that used slightly modified ARM-PCR. TRBV1-TRBV30 forward primers paired with a C-beta reverse primer drove the first two PCR rounds, about 10 cycles each. Using its own MiXCR run on the multiplex PCR reads, TCRdb lists one record per CDR3 protein. The sample has fewer than 400,000 distinct CDR3 sequences; approximately 65% are singletons. Remarks on this clonotype: What it binds is not known. One end of the junction is discordant with germline, which a read error may explain.

Points from the study as a whole: In tumor-adjacent and tumor-blood pairs, overlap was lower than in tumor region pairs. Tumors carried a top-250-clone fraction significantly exceeding that of blood (p = 0.039).

The gene calls are TRBV11-3 and TRBJ2-2; a weak D match, TRBD2 (6 bases). This sequence was found in a man aged 35 to 55 with primary liver carcinoma and hepatitis B virus infection. The specimen was peripheral blood. CDR3 region: CPSSHRDSSTGELFF. CDR3 DNA: TGTCCCAGCAGCCACCGGGACTCTTCCACTGGGGAGCTGTTTTTT.